This section outlines one T cell receptor (beta chain) sequence together with its context. The CDR3 sequence is 14 residues long. Trimming cost V 0 bases and J 7 bases, with 9 bases left between them. Per germline, CDR1 LGHNA and CDR2 YSLEER. Recruits, aged roughly 18 to 89 years, lived in roughly 22 US areas. A COVID-19 case had been met by exposed participants during the 2 weeks before study entry. Per the original data handling: From reference gene primer amplification, estimates of nucleated cell counts were derived. TCRdb's copy holds only in-frame clones and misses some; the assay was immunoSEQ multiplex PCR. V, J and clone size are those of that table, while D and trimming were read from the DNA. This table holds around 270,000 clones, 75% to 90% found once. The sample belongs to a study of blood T cell repertoires in COVID-19.

The sample comprised PBMCs or T cells enriched from blood (not recorded which). This receptor was obtained from a woman in her thirties or forties who had been exposed to COVID-19. The chain uses TRBV4-3 and TRBJ1-4; D is undetermined. CDR3 sequence: CASSQDQFGEKLFF. The CDR3 region has the DNA TGCGCCAGCAGCCAAGATCAGTTTGGTGAAAAACTGTTTTTT.